This T cell receptor beta chain was obtained from a study of T cells in Graves' hyperthyroidism and ophthalmopathy. Amplification targeted TCR beta CDR3 regions from RNA transcripts. A first-round RT-PCR of the TCR CDR3 used the HTBI primer set. A single record per CDR3 protein comes from TCRdb applying MiXCR to the multiplex PCR reads. The sample records 600,000 or so distinct CDR3 sequences, 14% being singletons. The sample holds many counts of this clonotype. This CDR3 region has 15 residues. V was pared by 0 bases and J by 5 bases, with 5 bases of the junction left unmatched. The germline V gene has CDR1 MNHEY and CDR2 SVGAGI.

What was sequenced was blood. The sequence was collected from a woman aged 18 to 35 with Graves' ophthalmopathy. The V call is TRBV6-5, the J call TRBJ2-7; 9 bases fit TRBD1. The CDR3 nucleotides are TGTGCCAGCAGTTACTCAGGGACAGGGTCCCACGAGCAGTACTTC. This encodes CASSYSGTGSHEQYF.